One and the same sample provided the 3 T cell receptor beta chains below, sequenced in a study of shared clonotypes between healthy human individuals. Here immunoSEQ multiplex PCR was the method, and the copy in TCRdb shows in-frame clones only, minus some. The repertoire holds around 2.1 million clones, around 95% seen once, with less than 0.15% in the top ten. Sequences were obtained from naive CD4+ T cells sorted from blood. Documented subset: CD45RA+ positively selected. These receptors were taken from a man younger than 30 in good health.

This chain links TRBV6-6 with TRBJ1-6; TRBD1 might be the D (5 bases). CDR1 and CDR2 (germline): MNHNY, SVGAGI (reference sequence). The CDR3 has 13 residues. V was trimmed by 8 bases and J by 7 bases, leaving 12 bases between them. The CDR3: CASLGVGNSPLHF. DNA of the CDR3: TGTGCCAGCCTGGGGGTGGGGAATTCACCCCTCCACTTT.

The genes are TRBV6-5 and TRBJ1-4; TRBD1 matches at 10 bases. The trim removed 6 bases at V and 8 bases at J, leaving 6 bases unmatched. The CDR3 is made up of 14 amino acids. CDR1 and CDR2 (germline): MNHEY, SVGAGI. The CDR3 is CASRSGTGVEKLFF. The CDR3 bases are TGTGCCAGCAGATCCGGGACAGGGGTGGAAAAACTGTTTTTT.

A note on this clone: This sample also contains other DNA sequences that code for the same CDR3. CDR3 protein: CSATSSYEQYF. For the CDR3, the DNA is TGCAGTGCTACAAGTTCCTACGAGCAGTACTTC. This rearrangement joins TRBV20-1 to TRBJ2-7; the D is unclear. There are 11 residues in the CDR3. Between the trimmed V and J ends, which lost 4 bases and 1 base, there was a span of 5 bases. CDR1 is DFQATT and CDR2 is SNEGSKA in the germline V gene (reference sequence).